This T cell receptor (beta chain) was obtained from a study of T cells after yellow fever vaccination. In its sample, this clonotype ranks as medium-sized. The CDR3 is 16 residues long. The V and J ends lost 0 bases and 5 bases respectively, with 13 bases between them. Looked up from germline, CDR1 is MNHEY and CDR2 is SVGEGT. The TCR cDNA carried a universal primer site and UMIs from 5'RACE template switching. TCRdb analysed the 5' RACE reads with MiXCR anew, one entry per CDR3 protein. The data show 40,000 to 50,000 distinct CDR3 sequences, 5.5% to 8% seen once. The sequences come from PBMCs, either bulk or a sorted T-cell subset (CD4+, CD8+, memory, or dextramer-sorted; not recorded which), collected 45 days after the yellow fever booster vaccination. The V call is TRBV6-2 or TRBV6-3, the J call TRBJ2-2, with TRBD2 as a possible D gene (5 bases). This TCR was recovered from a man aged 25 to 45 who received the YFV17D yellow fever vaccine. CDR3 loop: CASSYSDGVPTGELFF. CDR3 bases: TGTGCCAGCAGTTACTCGGACGGGGTCCCTACCGGGGAGCTGTTTTTT.